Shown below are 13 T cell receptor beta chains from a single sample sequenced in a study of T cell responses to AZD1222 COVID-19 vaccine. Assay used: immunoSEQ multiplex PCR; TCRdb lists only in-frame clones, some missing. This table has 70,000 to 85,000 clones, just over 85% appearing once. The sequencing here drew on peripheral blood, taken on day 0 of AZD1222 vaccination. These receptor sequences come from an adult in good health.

CDR3 residues: CASSQGVFYRGIDYEQYF. Here the CDR3 DNA reads TGCGCCAGCAGCCAAGGGGTTTTTTACAGGGGGATAGACTACGAGCAGTACTTC. The chain combines TRBV4-1 with TRBJ2-7, with 8 positions matching TRBD1. The J segment lost 3 bases and the V segment lost 1 base, leaving 14 bases of the junction unmatched. The CDR3 has 18 amino acids. Germline-derived CDR1 and CDR2 are MGHRA and YSYEKL.

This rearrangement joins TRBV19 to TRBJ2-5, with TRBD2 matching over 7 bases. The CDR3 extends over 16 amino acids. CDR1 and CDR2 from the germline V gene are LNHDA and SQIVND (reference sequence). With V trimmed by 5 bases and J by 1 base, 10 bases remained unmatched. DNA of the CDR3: TGTGCCAGTAGTCCACGAGGGAGGGAGGGCCAAGAGACCCAGTACTTC. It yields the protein CASSPRGREGQETQYF. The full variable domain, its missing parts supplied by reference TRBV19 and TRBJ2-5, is DGGITQSPKYLFRKEGQNVTLSCEQNLNHDAMYWYRQDPGQGLRLIYYSQIVNDFQKGDIAEGYSVSREKKESFPLTVTSAQKNPTAFYLCASSPRGREGQETQYFGPGTRLLVL.

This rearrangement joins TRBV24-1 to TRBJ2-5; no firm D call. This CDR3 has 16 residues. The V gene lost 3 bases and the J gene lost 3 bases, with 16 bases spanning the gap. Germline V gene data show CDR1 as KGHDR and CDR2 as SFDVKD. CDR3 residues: CATSDGPQTREETQYF. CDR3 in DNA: TGTGCCACCAGTGATGGCCCGCAGACCCGAGAAGAGACCCAGTACTTC.

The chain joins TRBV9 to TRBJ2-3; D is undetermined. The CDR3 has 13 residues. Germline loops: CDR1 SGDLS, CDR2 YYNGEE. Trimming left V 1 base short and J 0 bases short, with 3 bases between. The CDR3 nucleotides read TGTGCCAGCAGCGTAACTAGCACAGATACGCAGTATTTT. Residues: CASSVTSTDTQYF.

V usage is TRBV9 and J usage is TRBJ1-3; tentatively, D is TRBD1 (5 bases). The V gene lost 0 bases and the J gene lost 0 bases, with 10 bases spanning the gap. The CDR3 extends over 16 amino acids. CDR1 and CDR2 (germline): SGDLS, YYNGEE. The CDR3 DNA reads TGTGCCAGCAGCGTAGGTTACAGGAGCTCTGGAAACACCATATATTTT. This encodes CASSVGYRSSGNTIYF.

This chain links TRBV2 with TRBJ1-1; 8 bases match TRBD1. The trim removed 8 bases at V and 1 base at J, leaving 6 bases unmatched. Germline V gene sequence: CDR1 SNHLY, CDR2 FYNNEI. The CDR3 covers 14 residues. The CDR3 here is CASLPGGTNTEAFF. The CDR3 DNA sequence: TGTGCCAGCTTGCCAGGGGGCACGAACACTGAAGCTTTCTTT.

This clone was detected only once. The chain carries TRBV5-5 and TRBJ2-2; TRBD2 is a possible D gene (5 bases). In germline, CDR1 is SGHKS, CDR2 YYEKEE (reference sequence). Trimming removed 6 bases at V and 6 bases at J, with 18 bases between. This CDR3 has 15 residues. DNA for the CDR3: TGTGCCAGCACCTACTTTGAGGGAACAGCCGGGGAGCTGTTTTTT. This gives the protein CASTYFEGTAGELFF.

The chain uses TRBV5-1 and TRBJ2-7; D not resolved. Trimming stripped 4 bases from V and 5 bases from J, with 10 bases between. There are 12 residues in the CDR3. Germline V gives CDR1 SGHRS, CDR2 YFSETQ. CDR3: CASSMHRDEQYF. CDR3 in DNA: TGCGCCAGCAGCATGCACCGGGACGAGCAGTACTTC.

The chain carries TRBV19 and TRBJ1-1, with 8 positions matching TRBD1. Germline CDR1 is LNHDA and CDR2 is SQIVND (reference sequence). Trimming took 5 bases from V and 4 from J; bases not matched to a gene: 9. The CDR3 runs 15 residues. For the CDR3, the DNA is TGTGCCAGTAGTTTCGACCGGACAGGGCGCACTGAAGCTTTCTTT. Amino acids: CASSFDRTGRTEAFF.

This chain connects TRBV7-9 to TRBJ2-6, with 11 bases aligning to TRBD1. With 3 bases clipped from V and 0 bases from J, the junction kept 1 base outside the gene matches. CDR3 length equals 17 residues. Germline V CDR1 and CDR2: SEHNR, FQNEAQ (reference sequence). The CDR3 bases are TGTGCCAGCAGCTTCGGGACAGGGGGCTCTGGGGCCAACGTCCTGACTTTC. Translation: CASSFGTGGSGANVLTF.

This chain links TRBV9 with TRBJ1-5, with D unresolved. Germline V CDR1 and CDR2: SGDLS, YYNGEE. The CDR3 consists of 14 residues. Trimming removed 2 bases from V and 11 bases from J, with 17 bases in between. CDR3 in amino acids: CASSVDGGRSAQHF. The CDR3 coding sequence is TGTGCCAGCAGCGTGGACGGTGGAAGATCAGCCCAGCATTTT.

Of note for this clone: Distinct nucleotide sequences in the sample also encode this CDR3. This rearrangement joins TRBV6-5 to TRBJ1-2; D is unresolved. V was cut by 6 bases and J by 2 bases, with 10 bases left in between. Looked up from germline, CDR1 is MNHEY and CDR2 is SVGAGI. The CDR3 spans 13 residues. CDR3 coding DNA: TGTGCCAGCAGCCTAGACGGAAACTATGGCTACACCTTC. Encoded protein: CASSLDGNYGYTF.

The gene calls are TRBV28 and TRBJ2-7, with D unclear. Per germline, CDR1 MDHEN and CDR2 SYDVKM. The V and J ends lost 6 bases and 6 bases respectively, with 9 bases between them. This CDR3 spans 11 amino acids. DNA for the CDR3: TGTGCCAGCAGCCGTGGTCCCGAGCAGTACTTC. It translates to CASSRGPEQYF.